Listed below are T cell receptor beta chains from one sample, sequenced in a study of T cell repertoires in cytomegalovirus infection. TCRdb itself ran the reads through MiXCR, one entry per CDR3 protein. This table holds around 180,000 distinct CDR3 sequences, 25% to 30% found once. Sequencing input: PBMCs. These receptors were collected from a human donor in good health (CMV status not recorded). Some clones in this sample may be carry-over from other donors' samples. The CDR3 runs from the conserved cysteine through the conserved F or W. The order of the fields is D gene, CDR3 length, V gene, J gene, clone size, CDR3 DNA, CDR3 protein. D genes are given only for firm matches. Clone size is shown for a subset of rows, as once, few, many or a class of expanded clone.

d_gene: TRBD2; len: 15; v_gene: TRBV5-1; j_gene: TRBJ2-7; abundance: few; CDR3nt: TGCGCCAGCAGCTCGGATCTAGCGGGGGTGAGAGAGCAGTACTTC; CDR3aa: CASSSDLAGVREQYF
d_gene: NA; len: 15; v_gene: TRBV28; j_gene: TRBJ2-2; abundance: NA; CDR3nt: TGTGCCAGCAGTTCCCCAGGGGCCCGAACCGGGGAGCTGTTTTTT; CDR3aa: CASSSPGARTGELFF
d_gene: NA; len: 13; v_gene: TRBV7-3; j_gene: TRBJ1-6; abundance: few; CDR3nt: TGTGCCAGCAGCTTCGCTTGGAATTCACCCCTCCACTTT; CDR3aa: CASSFAWNSPLHF
d_gene: NA; len: 13; v_gene: TRBV5-1; j_gene: TRBJ1-1; abundance: NA; CDR3nt: TGCGCCAGCAGATTGAGCATCGGAGTGATCGCTTTCTTT; CDR3aa: CASRLSIGVIAFF
d_gene: NA; len: 16; v_gene: TRBV7-2; j_gene: TRBJ2-5; abundance: few; CDR3nt: TGTGCCAGCAGACGATCCCTTCTAGGGCTCCAAGAGACCCAGTACTTC; CDR3aa: CASRRSLLGLQETQYF
d_gene: NA; len: 18; v_gene: TRBV6-2/TRBV6-3; j_gene: TRBJ1-1; abundance: few; CDR3nt: TGTGCCAGCAGTTACTCCCCTTTTCCTCCACAGCCGAACACTGAAGCTTTCTTT; CDR3aa: CASSYSPFPPQPNTEAFF
d_gene: TRBD1; len: 16; v_gene: TRBV6-1; j_gene: TRBJ2-5; abundance: NA; CDR3nt: TGTGCCAGCAGCTCCGGGACAGGGGGCGCCTGGGAGACCCAGTACTTC; CDR3aa: CASSSGTGGAWETQYF
d_gene: NA; len: 12; v_gene: TRBV4-1; j_gene: TRBJ1-2; abundance: NA; CDR3nt: TGCGCCAGCGGCCCGGCAGGCTATGGCTACACCTTC; CDR3aa: CASGPAGYGYTF
d_gene: NA; len: 16; v_gene: TRBV7-2; j_gene: TRBJ2-7; abundance: few; CDR3nt: TGTGCCAGCAGCTCCCTTGGGGGGCAGACCCTTTACGAGCAGTACTTC; CDR3aa: CASSSLGGQTLYEQYF
d_gene: NA; len: 13; v_gene: TRBV20-1; j_gene: TRBJ1-2; abundance: few; CDR3nt: TGCAGTGCCCTCCCGGGGGAGAGCTATGGCTACACCTTC; CDR3aa: CSALPGESYGYTF
d_gene: NA; len: 13; v_gene: TRBV6-1; j_gene: TRBJ2-3; abundance: NA; CDR3nt: TGTGCCAGCAGTGAAGGGGCCACAGATACGCAGTATTTT; CDR3aa: CASSEGATDTQYF
d_gene: NA; len: 15; v_gene: TRBV6-8; j_gene: TRBJ1-2; abundance: few; CDR3nt: TGTGCCAGCAGAAGTCGGAGGGGCGAAAACTATGGCTACACCTTC; CDR3aa: CASRSRRGENYGYTF
d_gene: NA; len: 15; v_gene: TRBV4-1; j_gene: TRBJ1-3; abundance: NA; CDR3nt: TGCGCCAGCAGCCAAGAAAGGATCTCTGGAAACACCATATATTTT; CDR3aa: CASSQERISGNTIYF
d_gene: NA; len: 15; v_gene: TRBV7-2; j_gene: TRBJ2-2; abundance: NA; CDR3nt: TGTGCCAGCAGCCGTTGGTCAGTTAACACCGGGGAGCTGTTTTTT; CDR3aa: CASSRWSVNTGELFF
d_gene: NA; len: 14; v_gene: TRBV11-2; j_gene: TRBJ1-1; abundance: many; CDR3nt: TGTGCCAGCAGCTCTACCCCAGGGGAAACTGAAGCTTTCTTT; CDR3aa: CASSSTPGETEAFF
d_gene: NA; len: 13; v_gene: TRBV7-2; j_gene: TRBJ1-3; abundance: NA; CDR3nt: TGTGCCAGCAGCCCCCTGGTGGCGAACACCATATATTTT; CDR3aa: CASSPLVANTIYF
d_gene: NA; len: 13; v_gene: TRBV20-1; j_gene: TRBJ1-2; abundance: NA; CDR3nt: TGCAGTGCTAGCTTCCAGGGAAGCACGGGCTACACCTTC; CDR3aa: CSASFQGSTGYTF
d_gene: TRBD2; len: 17; v_gene: TRBV5-1; j_gene: TRBJ2-3; abundance: once; CDR3nt: TGCGCCAGCAGCTCCCTGACTAGCGGGGGACTCACAGATACGCAGTATTTT; CDR3aa: CASSSLTSGGLTDTQYF
d_gene: TRBD1; len: 15; v_gene: TRBV7-2; j_gene: TRBJ1-1; abundance: NA; CDR3nt: TGTGCCAGCAGCTTATCAGGGGGGGGTAACACTGAAGCTTTCTTT; CDR3aa: CASSLSGGGNTEAFF
d_gene: NA; len: 16; v_gene: TRBV12-3/TRBV12-4; j_gene: TRBJ2-1; abundance: NA; CDR3nt: TGTGCCAGCAGTTTTGGCAACTCTCCCTCCTACAATGAGCAGTTCTTC; CDR3aa: CASSFGNSPSYNEQFF
d_gene: NA; len: 14; v_gene: TRBV7-9; j_gene: TRBJ1-1; abundance: many; CDR3nt: TGTGCCAGCAGCTCCTACCACAAGAACACTGAAGCTTTCTTT; CDR3aa: CASSSYHKNTEAFF
d_gene: NA; len: 13; v_gene: TRBV12-3/TRBV12-4; j_gene: TRBJ1-1; abundance: once; CDR3nt: TGTGCCAGCAATCCGGTCTTGGACACTGAAGCTTTCTTT; CDR3aa: CASNPVLDTEAFF
d_gene: NA; len: 16; v_gene: TRBV7-8; j_gene: TRBJ2-7; abundance: few; CDR3nt: TGTGCCAGCAGCCAAAAAGGAGCCGGGGAGGCCTACGAGCAGTACTTC; CDR3aa: CASSQKGAGEAYEQYF
d_gene: TRBD2; len: 16; v_gene: TRBV7-3; j_gene: TRBJ2-2; abundance: many; CDR3nt: TGTGCCAGCAGCCCCGGGCTAGCGGAAGACACCGGGGAGCTGTTTTTT; CDR3aa: CASSPGLAEDTGELFF
d_gene: TRBD2; len: 15; v_gene: TRBV7-6; j_gene: TRBJ2-5; abundance: few; CDR3nt: TGTGCCAGCAGTTTAGGCGGAGGGCGGGGGGAGACCCAGTACTTC; CDR3aa: CASSLGGGRGETQYF
d_gene: NA; len: 15; v_gene: TRBV19; j_gene: TRBJ1-5; abundance: few; CDR3nt: TGTGCCAGTAGTATGGACGGTAATAGCAATCAGCCCCAGCATTTT; CDR3aa: CASSMDGNSNQPQHF
d_gene: TRBD1; len: 14; v_gene: TRBV7-9; j_gene: TRBJ2-7; abundance: few; CDR3nt: TGTGCCAGCAGCTTCTCGGGACAGGTCAACGAGCAGTACTTC; CDR3aa: CASSFSGQVNEQYF
d_gene: TRBD1; len: 12; v_gene: TRBV29-1; j_gene: TRBJ2-7; abundance: NA; CDR3nt: TGCAGCGTCTTCAGGGGGCCCTACGAGCAGTACTTC; CDR3aa: CSVFRGPYEQYF
d_gene: NA; len: 14; v_gene: TRBV7-2; j_gene: TRBJ1-2; abundance: many; CDR3nt: TGTGCCAGCAGCTTGTCCTCAGGGGTTAATGGCTACACCTTC; CDR3aa: CASSLSSGVNGYTF
d_gene: NA; len: 16; v_gene: TRBV6-2/TRBV6-3; j_gene: TRBJ2-1; abundance: NA; CDR3nt: TGTGCCAGTCCCCCCGAGGAGGGGGGGCAGTACAATGAGCAGTTCTTC; CDR3aa: CASPPEEGGQYNEQFF
d_gene: NA; len: 13; v_gene: TRBV10-1; j_gene: TRBJ2-7; abundance: NA; CDR3nt: TGCGCCAGCAGTGAGGGCAGCCTCTACGAGCAGTACTTC; CDR3aa: CASSEGSLYEQYF
d_gene: TRBD1; len: 15; v_gene: TRBV12-3/TRBV12-4; j_gene: TRBJ2-7; abundance: NA; CDR3nt: TGTGCCAGCAGTTCCACTGACAGGGGGCTAAACGAGCAGTACTTC; CDR3aa: CASSSTDRGLNEQYF
d_gene: NA; len: 14; v_gene: TRBV7-2; j_gene: TRBJ2-5; abundance: NA; CDR3nt: TGTGCCAGCAGCCCGACCGCCGGGGGAGAGACCCAGTACTTC; CDR3aa: CASSPTAGGETQYF
d_gene: NA; len: 15; v_gene: TRBV7-3; j_gene: TRBJ2-3; abundance: NA; CDR3nt: TGTGCCAGCAGCGCCTCCACCCCTAGCACAGATACGCAGTATTTT; CDR3aa: CASSASTPSTDTQYF
d_gene: TRBD1; len: 14; v_gene: TRBV20-1; j_gene: TRBJ1-2; abundance: few; CDR3nt: TGCAGTGCTAGCCTCAGGGGGCAAGGCTATGGCTACACCTTC; CDR3aa: CSASLRGQGYGYTF
d_gene: TRBD1; len: 15; v_gene: TRBV10-3; j_gene: TRBJ2-3; abundance: NA; CDR3nt: TGTGCCATCAGTGAAACAGGGGGCCGTGAAGATACGCAGTATTTT; CDR3aa: CAISETGGREDTQYF
d_gene: NA; len: 18; v_gene: TRBV4-3; j_gene: TRBJ2-3; abundance: few; CDR3nt: TGCGCCAGCAGCCAAGGAGGTCAGGGGGGTCCCCTGGCAGATACGCAGTATTTT; CDR3aa: CASSQGGQGGPLADTQYF
d_gene: NA; len: 16; v_gene: TRBV5-1; j_gene: TRBJ2-2; abundance: NA; CDR3nt: TGCGCCAGCAGCTTGGCCGTTAGCCAGAACACCGGGGAGCTGTTTTTT; CDR3aa: CASSLAVSQNTGELFF
d_gene: TRBD1; len: 16; v_gene: TRBV7-2; j_gene: TRBJ2-7; abundance: many; CDR3nt: TGTGCCAGCAGCTTAGGACCCTCGGGACAGGGGAACGAGCAGTACTTC; CDR3aa: CASSLGPSGQGNEQYF
d_gene: NA; len: 13; v_gene: TRBV19; j_gene: TRBJ1-1; abundance: NA; CDR3nt: TGTGCCAGTAGTTTCAGCATGAACACTGAAGCTTTCTTT; CDR3aa: CASSFSMNTEAFF
d_gene: NA; len: 14; v_gene: TRBV7-2; j_gene: TRBJ1-6; abundance: few; CDR3nt: TGTGCCAGCAGCTTATCTACAGGGAATTCACCCCTCCACTTT; CDR3aa: CASSLSTGNSPLHF
d_gene: NA; len: 17; v_gene: TRBV7-3; j_gene: TRBJ2-6; abundance: few; CDR3nt: TGTGCCAGCAGCTCGTCTGGGGAGGTCCCTGGGGCCAACGTCCTGACTTTC; CDR3aa: CASSSSGEVPGANVLTF
d_gene: TRBD2; len: 14; v_gene: TRBV6-2/TRBV6-3; j_gene: TRBJ2-3; abundance: NA; CDR3nt: TGTGCCAGCGAGCCGGGAGGAGGCACAGATACGCAGTATTTT; CDR3aa: CASEPGGGTDTQYF
d_gene: TRBD1; len: 12; v_gene: TRBV6-6; j_gene: TRBJ2-5; abundance: once; CDR3nt: TGTGCCAGCAACAGACAGGGGGAGACCCAGTACTTC; CDR3aa: CASNRQGETQYF
d_gene: NA; len: 13; v_gene: TRBV11-2; j_gene: TRBJ2-5; abundance: NA; CDR3nt: TGTGCCAGCAGCTATAGGACAGAAGAGACCCAGTACTTC; CDR3aa: CASSYRTEETQYF
d_gene: NA; len: 11; v_gene: TRBV10-3; j_gene: TRBJ1-1; abundance: few; CDR3nt: TGTGCCGTCTCCGATTATAGCGAAGCTTTCTTT; CDR3aa: CAVSDYSEAFF
d_gene: TRBD2; len: 15; v_gene: TRBV11-2; j_gene: TRBJ2-3; abundance: few; CDR3nt: TGTGCCAGCAGCTTAGAGAGCGGGGGGGGGTATACGCAGTATTTT; CDR3aa: CASSLESGGGYTQYF
d_gene: TRBD2; len: 21; v_gene: TRBV20-1; j_gene: TRBJ2-1; abundance: NA; CDR3nt: TGCAGTGCTAGAGATGATCGGAAGGTAGCGGGGGCACTCAGCTCCTACAATGAGCAGTTCTTC; CDR3aa: CSARDDRKVAGALSSYNEQFF
d_gene: NA; len: 14; v_gene: TRBV7-2; j_gene: TRBJ1-2; abundance: NA; CDR3nt: TGTGCCAGCAGCGCCGCGGGGACAAGATATGGCTACACCTTC; CDR3aa: CASSAAGTRYGYTF
d_gene: NA; len: 15; v_gene: TRBV19; j_gene: TRBJ1-1; abundance: NA; CDR3nt: TGTGCCAGTACCCGAGGGGCCGGGGAGAGCACTGAAGCTTTCTTT; CDR3aa: CASTRGAGESTEAFF
d_gene: NA; len: 15; v_gene: TRBV6-5; j_gene: TRBJ2-2; abundance: few; CDR3nt: TGTGCCAGCAGTTACACAGGGCCAGAGGGGGGGGAGCTGTTTTTT; CDR3aa: CASSYTGPEGGELFF
d_gene: NA; len: 15; v_gene: TRBV11-2; j_gene: TRBJ1-4; abundance: few; CDR3nt: TGTGCCAGCAGCCCCGGAGGGGCGGGAAGTGAAAAACTGTTTTTT; CDR3aa: CASSPGGAGSEKLFF
d_gene: NA; len: 12; v_gene: TRBV12-3/TRBV12-4; j_gene: TRBJ1-2; abundance: NA; CDR3nt: TGTGCCAGCAGTGTCAGGGAAAATGGCTACACCTTC; CDR3aa: CASSVRENGYTF
d_gene: NA; len: 14; v_gene: TRBV20-1; j_gene: TRBJ1-4; abundance: NA; CDR3nt: TGCAGTGCTAGGGGGGGCCCAGGGGATGAAAAACTGTTTTTT; CDR3aa: CSARGGPGDEKLFF
d_gene: NA; len: 16; v_gene: TRBV11-2; j_gene: TRBJ2-7; abundance: few; CDR3nt: TGTGCCAGCAGCTTAGACGGGGACCCTTCAGTCTACGAGCAGTACTTC; CDR3aa: CASSLDGDPSVYEQYF
d_gene: TRBD1; len: 15; v_gene: TRBV7-3; j_gene: TRBJ2-7; abundance: few; CDR3nt: TGTGCCAGCAGCTTCGGGACAGGGCCCGTCTACGAGCAGTACTTC; CDR3aa: CASSFGTGPVYEQYF
d_gene: NA; len: 13; v_gene: TRBV5-1; j_gene: TRBJ2-7; abundance: few; CDR3nt: TGCGCCAGCAGCTTGGAGGGAACCTACGAGCAGTACTTC; CDR3aa: CASSLEGTYEQYF
d_gene: TRBD1; len: 16; v_gene: TRBV7-2; j_gene: TRBJ1-1; abundance: few; CDR3nt: TGTGCCAGCAGCTCGACCTCGACAGGGGGTAGGACTGAAGCTTTCTTT; CDR3aa: CASSSTSTGGRTEAFF
d_gene: NA; len: 15; v_gene: TRBV7-2; j_gene: TRBJ1-4; abundance: few; CDR3nt: TGTGCCAGCAGCCCGTACGGGTACGAGGGTGAAAAACTGTTTTTT; CDR3aa: CASSPYGYEGEKLFF